A selection of T cell receptor beta chains follows, all from one sample in a study of regulatory T cells in long-lasting Graves disease. TCRdb re-derived calls from the multiplex PCR reads in MiXCR, one entry per CDR3 protein. Among approximately 400,000 distinct CDR3 sequences, around 20% were seen once, and the ten largest hold 20% to 25%. Sequenced here: peripheral blood mononuclear cells (PBMCs), sampled when the disease was refractory, from a patient treated with antithyroid drugs. The origin of the receptors is a female donor with Graves disease. The CDR3 runs from the conserved cysteine through the conserved F or W. D genes are given only for firm matches. Clone size is stated in some rows and not others, as once, few, many or a class when expanded.

D: .
J: TRBJ2-2
V: TRBV19
size: .
DNA: TGTGCCAGTGGGGGGCAACGCAAGGTCGGGGAGCTGTTTTTT
CDR3: CASGGQRKVGELFF

D: TRBD1
J: TRBJ1-2
V: TRBV6-2/TRBV6-3
size: .
DNA: TGTGCCAGCAGTTACACAGGGGGGCGAGGCTACACCTTC
CDR3: CASSYTGGRGYTF

D: TRBD1
J: TRBJ2-7
V: TRBV20-1
size: many
DNA: TGCAGTGCTAGAGCACCGGGACAGGGGACCTCCTACGAGCAGTACTTC
CDR3: CSARAPGQGTSYEQYF

D: .
J: TRBJ2-7
V: TRBV10-2
size: .
DNA: TGCGCCAGCATCCCGGACTCCACCTACGAGCAGTACTTC
CDR3: CASIPDSTYEQYF

D: .
J: TRBJ2-1
V: TRBV11-2
size: many
DNA: TGTGCCAGCAGCTTAGAGATAGGAGAAAGCTCCTACAATGAGCAGTTCTTC
CDR3: CASSLEIGESSYNEQFF

D: .
J: TRBJ1-5
V: TRBV20-1
size: few
DNA: TGCAGTGCTAGCAGGCAGCCCCAGCATTTT
CDR3: CSASRQPQHF

D: TRBD1
J: TRBJ2-7
V: TRBV28
size: few
DNA: TGTGCCAGCAAGGGGACAGGGGCCTACGAGCAGTACTTC
CDR3: CASKGTGAYEQYF

D: .
J: TRBJ1-1
V: TRBV20-1
size: few
DNA: TGCAGTGCTAGCGACCGCGGGGGAGGGACTGAAGCTTTCTTT
CDR3: CSASDRGGGTEAFF

D: .
J: TRBJ2-7
V: TRBV11-2
size: few
DNA: TGCGCCAGCAGCCAAGTAGGTTTCGTCGAGCAGTACTTC
CDR3: CASSQVGFVEQYF

D: .
J: TRBJ2-2
V: TRBV5-1
size: .
DNA: TGCGCCAGCAGCTATGGACTCCCGAACACCGGGGAGCTGTTTTTT
CDR3: CASSYGLPNTGELFF

D: .
J: TRBJ2-6
V: TRBV5-6
size: .
DNA: TGTGCCAGCAGCTGGGGGGGCTCCTCTGGGGCCAACGTCCTGACTTTC
CDR3: CASSWGGSSGANVLTF

D: .
J: TRBJ2-5
V: TRBV7-9
size: few
DNA: TGTGCCAGCAGCAGAAACAGGTTACTTCAAGAGACCCAGTACTTC
CDR3: CASSRNRLLQETQYF

D: TRBD2
J: TRBJ2-2
V: TRBV20-1
size: few
DNA: TGCAGTGCTAGATCCCTAGCGGTTAACACCGGGGAGCTGTTTTTT
CDR3: CSARSLAVNTGELFF

D: TRBD1
J: TRBJ2-7
V: TRBV19
size: .
DNA: TGTGCCAGTAGTCTAGAAGGGGGCGTCGTATACGAGCAGTACTTC
CDR3: CASSLEGGVVYEQYF

D: .
J: TRBJ2-7
V: TRBV30
size: .
DNA: TGTGCCGGAGGGAGACTCTCAGGGGAGCAGTACTTC
CDR3: CAGGRLSGEQYF

D: TRBD1
J: TRBJ2-6
V: TRBV14
size: .
DNA: TGTGCCAGCAGCCTCTTAATTACGGGACAGCCATACTCTGGGGCCAACGTCCTGACTTTC
CDR3: CASSLLITGQPYSGANVLTF